A selection of T cell receptor beta chains follows, all from one sample in a study of prognosis after radiotherapy for stage I lung cancer. Via MiXCR, TCRdb re-called the multiplex PCR reads, giving one row per CDR3 protein. The sample records around 51,000 distinct CDR3 sequences, about 37% being singletons. Sequencing used PBMCs, obtained before or after stereotactic body radiation therapy (not recorded which). These receptors originate from a donor over 45 with non-small cell lung cancer. Both conserved end residues are trimmed from each CDR3.

V	J	CDR3
TRBV28	TRBJ1-5	ASIRSRAMGPQH
TRBV5-1	TRBJ1-2	ASSEPGTDLLYGYT
TRBV6-1	TRBJ2-2	ASSDGGGLPGELF
TRBV20-1	TRBJ1-2	SARDRLANSALYGYT
TRBV11-3	TRBJ2-1	ASIAPARDFGSDEQF
TRBV7-2	TRBJ2-5	ASSLAEQETQY
TRBV2	TRBJ1-2	ASSEAANYGYT
TRBV6-1	TRBJ1-1	ASRRSMNTEAF
TRBV18	TRBJ1-1	ASSKGQGTEAF
TRBV7-8	TRBJ1-4	ASSQGGVGEKLF
TRBV6-4	TRBJ2-6	ASRSTAGANFLI
TRBV25-1	TRBJ1-2	ASSPDRERGYT
TRBV18	TRBJ2-2	ASSPRTGAGTSGTNTGELF
TRBV15	TRBJ2-5	STSGGTRPRKETHY
TRBV11-2	TRBJ2-3	ASSLEGGYTDTQY
TRBV6-1	TRBJ2-1	ASSPIPGQGRNEQF
TRBV19	TRBJ2-7	ASSITPISYEQY
TRBV3-1	TRBJ1-5	ASSQDTNQPQH
TRBV24-1	TRBJ2-3	ATSDRTSRRSTDTQY
TRBV7-2	TRBJ2-7	ASSLDRGAYEQY